This entry describes one TCR beta chain. Its antigen remains unidentified. This related bone marrow graft donor gave peripheral blood on the day of marrow donation. V lost 3 bases and J 3 bases, leaving 12 bases between the germline ends. This CDR3 has 15 residues. Germline V gene lookup returns CDR1 MRHNA and CDR2 SNTAGT. The record originates from a study of T cells after posttransplantation cyclophosphamide. Broader study findings: Recipient CMV seropositivity and CMV reactivation strongly tracked TRB clonality. Tissue-infiltrating T cells from skin or gut overlapped little with blood T cells. Later post-transplant blood repertoires were often dominated by donor CD8+ memory clones.

Here immunoSEQ multiplex PCR was the method, and the copy in TCRdb shows in-frame clones only, minus some. This table holds about 9,200 clones, 85% to 90% found once. The J gene is TRBJ1-5, the V gene TRBV6-4, with D maybe TRBD1 (6 bases). Sequenced input: memory CD4+ T cells sorted from PBMCs. This TCR was recovered from a woman between 55 and 75 years old in good health, CMV-negative, and a related stem cell transplant donor. The CDR3 here is CASSEAGGLNQPQHF. In DNA, the CDR3 is TGTGCCAGCAGTGAAGCGGGGGGCCTCAATCAGCCCCAGCATTTT.